These 21 T cell receptor beta chains were sequenced from one sample in a study of blood T cell repertoires in COVID-19. Only in-frame clones appear in the TCRdb table, and some are missing; sequencing was by immunoSEQ multiplex PCR. The sample has 390,000 or so clones, roughly 89% seen once; the top ten hold roughly 6.8%. The sample comprised peripheral blood. Receptors were obtained from a man younger than 30 with active or convalescent COVID-19.

The chain is built from TRBV3-1 (or the pseudogene TRBV3-2) and TRBJ2-7; D remains ambiguous. The CDR3 totals 14 residues. V was shortened by 0 bases and J by 0 bases, with 6 bases between the two germline ends. Per germline, CDR1 LGHDT and CDR2 YNNKEL (reference sequence). The CDR3 is CASSQDSSSYEQYF. CDR3 in DNA: TGTGCCAGCAGCCAAGATTCATCCTCCTACGAGCAGTACTTC.

The genes are TRBV24-1 and TRBJ2-3; TRBD1 agrees at 9 bases. Germline loops: CDR1 KGHDR, CDR2 SFDVKD. This CDR3 spans 16 amino acids. After removal of 5 bases from V and 3 bases from J, the junction contained 8 bases not matched to a gene. The CDR3 DNA reads TGTGCCACCAGTGGCATAGGGACAGGGCAGACAGATACGCAGTATTTT. Residues: CATSGIGTGQTDTQYF.

This chain joins TRBV11-2 and TRBJ2-1, with D possibly matching TRBD2 (6 bases). The CDR3 is 13 amino acids. Germline V gene data show CDR1 as SGHAT and CDR2 as FQNNGV. V was clipped by 8 bases and J by 3 bases, with 11 bases between them. CDR3 in DNA: TGTGCCAGCGGGACTTCCCACTACAATGAGCAGTTCTTC. It yields the protein CASGTSHYNEQFF. Full variable domain (missing parts from reference TRBV11-2 and TRBJ2-1): EAGVAQSPRYKIIEKRQSVAFWCNPISGHATLYWYQQILGQGPKLLIQFQNNGVVDDSQLPKDRFSAERLKGVDSTLKIQPAKLEDSAVYLCASGTSHYNEQFFGPGTRLTVL.

This rearrangement joins TRBV29-1 to TRBJ1-3, with D possibly being TRBD1 (6 bases). The V end lost 7 bases, the J end lost 1 base, and 11 bases lay between the germline ends. The CDR3 runs 13 residues. Germline CDR1 is SQVTM and CDR2 is ANQGSEA. This CDR3 is CSAAGESGNTIYF. In DNA form, the CDR3 reads TGCAGCGCCGCAGGGGAATCTGGAAACACCATATATTTT.

V gene TRBV7-2 combines with J gene TRBJ1-6, with D unclear. Between the trimmed V and J ends, which lost 1 base and 6 bases, there was a span of 7 bases. The germline CDR1 and CDR2 sequences are SGHTA and FQGNSA. CDR3 length equals 14 residues. The CDR3 DNA reads TGTGCCAGCAGCTTAGAGTCAGTTAATTCACCCCTCCACTTT. Its translation: CASSLESVNSPLHF.

The chain links TRBV28 to TRBJ2-7; 9 bases agree with TRBD1. The length of the CDR3 is 16 residues. From germline, CDR1 is MDHEN and CDR2 SYDVKM. Trimming removed 3 bases from V and 5 bases from J; junction bases left unmatched: 11. The CDR3 coding sequence is TGTGCCAGCAGTTTCAGGTGGGACAGGGATTTCGACGAGCAGTACTTC. Translated: CASSFRWDRDFDEQYF.

The V gene is TRBV24-1, the J gene TRBJ1-1, with TRBD1 matching over 8 bases. Trimming cost V 4 bases and J 6 bases; bases outside gene matches: 6. The CDR3 has 14 residues. The V gene's germline CDR1 is KGHDR and CDR2 SFDVKD. DNA of the CDR3: TGTGCCACCAGTGACACCCGGACAGGGCCTGAAGCTTTCTTT. This codes for CATSDTRTGPEAFF.

The table lists this clone with a few counts. The V gene is TRBV2, the J gene TRBJ1-1; D unclear. Trimming removed 8 bases from V and 1 base from J, with 8 bases in between. The germline CDR1 and CDR2 sequences are SNHLY and FYNNEI. This CDR3 comprises 12 residues. As DNA, the CDR3 is TGTGCCAGCCTCCTTAAGAACACTGAAGCTTTCTTT. The encoded protein is CASLLKNTEAFF.

The genes are TRBV12-5 and TRBJ2-7; possibly TRBD2 for D (5 bases). CDR1 and CDR2 from the germline V gene are LGHNT and FRNRAP. Trimming cost V 4 bases and J 5 bases, with 9 bases left between them. The CDR3 contains 12 residues. The CDR3 is CASGSGWHEQYF. CDR3 DNA: TGTGCTAGTGGTTCGGGGTGGCACGAGCAGTACTTC.

This chain uses TRBV29-1 with TRBJ1-1, with D perhaps matching TRBD1 (6 bases). The CDR3 sequence is 13 residues long. The germline V and J ends were trimmed by 6 bases and 1 base, with 12 bases remaining between them. In germline, CDR1 is SQVTM, CDR2 ANQGSEA. DNA of the CDR3: TGCAGCGTGCCCGGGACAAGGAACACTGAAGCTTTCTTT. Translating it yields CSVPGTRNTEAFF.

The chain has TRBV2 and TRBJ2-7, with 8 bases that match TRBD2. The CDR3 runs 15 residues. Germline trimming cut 6 bases from V and 4 bases from J; bases unmatched to any gene: 11. The germline V gene encodes CDR1 SNHLY and CDR2 FYNNEI. The CDR3 sequence: CASRGVAGRGYEQYF. In nucleotides, the CDR3 is TGTGCCAGCAGGGGCGTAGCGGGACGGGGTTACGAGCAGTACTTC.

The chain is built from TRBV29-1 and TRBJ2-7; a possible D gene is TRBD2 (7 bases). Trimming pared 3 bases from V and 5 bases from J, leaving 11 bases between. CDR1 and CDR2 from the germline V gene are SQVTM and ANQGSEA. The CDR3 spans 12 residues. CDR3 nucleotides: TGCAGCGTTGATGGGGGGGGGCACGAGCAGTACTTC. It yields the protein CSVDGGGHEQYF.

This chain links TRBV11-1 with TRBJ2-7, with 9 positions matching TRBD2. The CDR3 runs 16 residues. V trimming: 1 base; J trimming: 2 bases; junction bases outside the gene matches: 6. Germline CDR1 and CDR2: SGHAT and FQDESV (reference sequence). For the CDR3, the DNA is TGTGCCAGCAGCTTAGTAGGGACTAGCTGGCCCTACGAGCAGTACTTC. Translating it yields CASSLVGTSWPYEQYF.

The chain has TRBV28 and TRBJ2-1; 8 bases fit TRBD2. The V gene's germline CDR1 is MDHEN and CDR2 SYDVKM. The CDR3 loop spans 14 amino acids. Trimming removed 8 bases from V and 0 bases from J; junction bases left unmatched: 3. CDR3: CASERGSSYNEQFF. Here the CDR3 DNA reads TGTGCCAGCGAGCGGGGGAGCTCCTACAATGAGCAGTTCTTC.

In its sample, this clone was seen a few times. This chain uses TRBV11-3 with TRBJ2-5, with TRBD2 matching 8 bases. With 1 base clipped from V and 10 bases from J, the junction kept 5 bases outside the gene matches. The CDR3 has 13 amino acids. CDR1 and CDR2 from the germline V gene are SGHNT and YENEEA. The CDR3 here is CASSLATGGVQYF. The CDR3 nucleotides read TGTGCCAGCAGCTTAGCGACGGGAGGGGTCCAGTACTTC.

The chain has TRBV5-1 and TRBJ1-6; 8 bases align to TRBD1. The CDR3 runs 14 residues. Germline-derived CDR1 and CDR2 are SGHRS and YFSETQ. The ends lost 5 bases at V and 9 bases at J; junction bases unmatched: 7. CDR3 nucleotides: TGCGCCAGCAGTCCCGGACAGGGAGGTTCACCCCTCCACTTT. Protein sequence: CASSPGQGGSPLHF. Filled out from reference TRBV5-1 and TRBJ1-6, the complete variable domain reads KAGVTQTPRYLIKTRGQQVTLSCSPISGHRSVSWYQQTPGQGLQFLFEYFSETQRNKGNFPGRFSGRQFSNSRSEMNVSTLELGDSALYLCASSPGQGGSPLHFGNGTRLTVT.

The table lists this clone with a few counts. Additional DNA sequences in this sample encode the identical CDR3. The chain joins TRBV28 to TRBJ1-1; possible D gene TRBD1, 5 bases. The CDR3 totals 13 residues. V lost 3 bases to trimming and J lost 1 base, with 6 bases between them. Germline V gene data show CDR1 as MDHEN and CDR2 as SYDVKM. CDR3 in DNA: TGTGCCAGCAGTTTTAGGGGGAACACTGAAGCTTTCTTT. It is translated as CASSFRGNTEAFF.

In its sample, this clone was seen many times. J is TRBJ2-1 and V is TRBV9; TRBD2 is a possible D gene (6 bases). The V and J ends lost 0 bases and 4 bases respectively, with 8 bases between them. Looked up from germline, CDR1 is SGDLS and CDR2 is YYNGEE. The CDR3 sequence is 14 residues long. CDR3 residues: CASSVEEGYNEQFF. The CDR3 DNA follows: TGTGCCAGCAGCGTAGAGGAGGGATACAATGAGCAGTTCTTC.

CDR3 residues: CASKGGAVADTQYF. The CDR3 DNA reads TGCGCCAGCAAGGGGGGGGCCGTGGCAGATACGCAGTATTTT. The V call is TRBV5-1, the J call TRBJ2-3, with D possibly TRBD2 on 7 matching bases. The germline V gene has CDR1 SGHRS and CDR2 YFSETQ. The CDR3 is 14 residues long. Trimming took off 6 bases at V and 4 bases at J, with 15 bases between the two ends.

The chain joins TRBV23-1 to TRBJ2-5, with TRBD1 identical over 7 bases. TRBV23-1 falls under the ORF class, with uncertain function. CDR3 size: 13 residues. V trimming: 8 bases; J trimming: 5 bases; junction bases outside the gene matches: 8. The CDR3 loop reads CASYYRGSETQYF. DNA for the CDR3: TGCGCCAGCTACTACAGGGGCTCGGAGACCCAGTACTTC.

This sequence joins TRBV28 and TRBJ2-7, with 9 nucleotides matching TRBD1. CDR1 and CDR2 from the germline V gene are MDHEN and SYDVKM. V lost 7 bases and J lost 7; bases outside the gene matches: 11. The CDR3 covers 14 residues. The CDR3 sequence: CASTQGQGLGEQYF. The CDR3 DNA is TGTGCCAGCACTCAGGGACAGGGACTTGGGGAGCAGTACTTC.